This entry lists 29 T cell receptor beta chains sequenced from one sample in a study of regulatory T cells in long-lasting Graves disease. Regarding time point: newly diagnosed GD, antithyroid drugs for less than 3 months. TCR sequences were obtained from RNA taken from PBMCs. iRepertoire HTBI primers and Arm-PCR of CDR3 regions built TCR beta libraries. TCRdb called the multiplex PCR reads again in MiXCR, with one record for every CDR3 protein. The table shows roughly 560,000 distinct CDR3 sequences, with 15% to 20% occurring only once. The sample was also linked to a second study, of T cells in Graves' hyperthyroidism and ophthalmopathy.

Source: peripheral blood mononuclear cells (PBMCs), taken at new diagnosis, from a patient treated with antithyroid drugs. These receptors were obtained from a woman aged 35-60 years with Graves disease.

This clonotype was seen only a few times. The rearrangement uses TRBV6-1 and TRBJ1-2, with a tentative D call TRBD1 (5 bases). Germline lookup yields CDR1 MNHNS and CDR2 SASEGT. V was cut by 7 bases and J by 4 bases, with 19 bases left in between. The CDR3 sequence is 15 residues long. CDR3 protein: CASTYGMGTLYGYTF. CDR3 DNA sequence: TGTGCCAGCACCTATGGAATGGGGACCCTCTATGGCTACACCTTC.

The rearrangement joins TRBV7-9 to TRBJ1-1; D is unclear. Looked up from germline, CDR1 is SEHNR and CDR2 is FQNEAQ (reference sequence). Between the trimmed V and J ends, which lost 1 base and 12 bases, there was a span of 18 bases. The CDR3 has 14 amino acids. The CDR3 DNA sequence: TGTGCCAGCAGCTTAGAGGCGCAGTTTAAGATATCTTTCTTT. It is translated as CASSLEAQFKISFF. Supplemented by reference TRBV7-9 and TRBJ1-1, the full variable domain reads DTGVSQNPRHKITKRGQNVTFRCDPISEHNRLYWYRQTLGQGPEFLTYFQNEAQLEKSRLLSDRFSAERPKGSFSTLEIQRTEQGDSAMYLCASSLEAQFKISFFGQGTRLTVV.

In regard to this clonotype: Mismatch with germline at one junction end may stem from a read error. The chain carries TRBV7-9 and TRBJ2-7; D gene unclear. The CDR3 is 15 residues long. Germline CDR1 reads SEHNR; CDR2 reads FQNEAQ (reference sequence). DNA of the CDR3: TGTGCCAGCAGCTTATCCAGTGCTACATACTTGGGGTTGGACTTC. This codes for CASSLSSATYLGLDF.

Remarks on this clonotype: Possible read error: a much larger clone is one base away. The V gene is TRBV20-1, the J gene TRBJ2-1, with D possibly being TRBD1 or TRBD2 (5 bases each). V dropped 4 bases and J dropped 8 bases, with 15 bases sitting between them. The CDR3 totals 13 residues. The germline V gene encodes CDR1 DFQATT and CDR2 SNEGSKA (reference sequence). This CDR3 is CSAIAGSEYEQFF. The CDR3 region has the DNA TGCAGTGCTATAGCAGGGAGCGAATATGAGCAGTTCTTC.

This clonotype was observed at least ten times. V gene TRBV3-1 combines with J gene TRBJ2-1; no reliable D call. This CDR3 comprises 15 residues. Looked up from germline, CDR1 is LGHDT and CDR2 is YNNKEL (reference sequence). V shed 0 bases and J shed 6 bases, with 12 bases lying between them. This CDR3 reads CASSQEVTSGNEQFF. The CDR3 bases are TGTGCCAGCAGCCAAGAGGTCACGAGTGGCAATGAGCAGTTCTTC.

This clonotype was counted only a few times. The rearrangement joins TRBV19 to TRBJ2-2; no clear D. Trimming left V 5 bases short and J 4 bases short, with 11 bases between. The CDR3 loop spans 14 amino acids. CDR1 LNHDA and CDR2 SQIVND come from the germline V gene (reference sequence). CDR3 residues: CASSLGIGTGELFF. In DNA form, the CDR3 reads TGTGCCAGTAGTCTGGGTATCGGCACCGGGGAGCTGTTTTTT.

The chain employs TRBV11-3 and TRBJ2-1; D uncertain. The CDR3 covers 14 residues. With 6 bases removed from V and 5 bases from J, the gap between germline ends came to 14 bases. Germline CDR1 is SGHNT and CDR2 is YENEEA. The CDR3 sequence: CASRTGTDHNEQFF. The CDR3 DNA reads as TGTGCCAGCAGAACTGGCACGGACCACAATGAGCAGTTCTTC. Full variable domain (outside the CDR3, taken from reference TRBV11-3 and TRBJ2-1): EAGVVQSPRYKIIEKKQPVAFWCNPISGHNTLYWYLQNLGQGPELLIRYENEEAVDDSQLPKDRFSAERLKGVDSTLKIQPAELGDSAVYLCASRTGTDHNEQFFGPGTRLTVL.

The sample holds many counts of this clonotype. The chain couples TRBV28 to TRBJ1-1; a weak D match, TRBD1 (6 bases). This CDR3 has 14 residues. The germline V and J ends were trimmed by 6 bases and 1 base, with 12 bases remaining between them. Germline CDR1 reads MDHEN; CDR2 reads SYDVKM. CDR3 DNA sequence: TGTGCCAGCAGCACAGGGAGTACGAACACTGAAGCTTTCTTT. It is translated as CASSTGSTNTEAFF. Based on the CDR3 plus reference TRBV28 and TRBJ1-1, the full variable domain is DVKVTQSSRYLVKRTGEKVFLECVQDMDHENMFWYRQDPGLGLRLIYFSYDVKMKEKGDIPEGYSVSREKKERFSLILESASTNQTSMYLCASSTGSTNTEAFFGQGTRLTVV.

CDR3 sequence reads: CASNSDRKETQYF. The CDR3 nucleotides are TGTGCCAGTAATTCCGACAGGAAAGAGACCCAGTACTTC. The chain combines TRBV19 with TRBJ2-5; D perhaps matches TRBD1 (6 bases). Germline loops: CDR1 LNHDA, CDR2 SQIVND (reference sequence). The CDR3 extends over 13 amino acids. Trimming removed 7 bases at V and 3 bases at J, with 12 bases between.

Note on this clonotype: A single base separates this from a much larger clone, so it may be a read error. This chain uses TRBV3-1 with TRBJ1-1; TRBD1 matches 7 bases. The germline gives CDR1 LGHDT, CDR2 YNNKEL (reference sequence). The CDR3 covers 15 residues. The CDR3 protein is CASGHGRGQSTEAFF. The CDR3 coding sequence is TGTGCCAGCGGCCACGGAAGGGGGCAGAGCACTGAAGCTTTCTTT.

This clonotype has ten or more counts. The rearrangement links TRBV2 to TRBJ2-7; 14 nucleotides align to TRBD2. This CDR3 region has 14 residues. The junction had 7 bases not matched to a gene; V was cut back by 6 bases and J by 9 bases. Germline CDR1 SNHLY, CDR2 FYNNEI. The CDR3 nucleotides read TGTGCCAGCAGGCCCGGGACTAGCGGGGGACGGCAGTACTTC. Its protein is CASRPGTSGGRQYF.

This sequence joins TRBV3-1 and TRBJ2-1, with D possibly TRBD2 on 5 matching bases. Trimming removed 0 bases at V and 5 bases at J, with 11 bases between. The CDR3 is 15 residues long. The germline V gene has CDR1 LGHDT and CDR2 YNNKEL (reference sequence). The CDR3 sequence: CASSQDLSANNEQFF. The CDR3 nucleotides are TGTGCCAGCAGCCAAGATCTTAGCGCCAACAATGAGCAGTTCTTC.

This clonotype was seen repeatedly, ten times or more. The CDR3 here is CASSLEAADNEQFF. CDR3 bases: TGCGCCAGCAGCTTGGAGGCAGCAGACAATGAGCAGTTCTTC. The rearrangement links TRBV5-1 to TRBJ2-1; unclear D gene. CDR1 SGHRS and CDR2 YFSETQ come from the germline V gene. V gave up 0 bases and J gave up 5 bases, with 9 bases separating them. This CDR3 region has 14 residues.

In this sample, this clonotype turned up many times. This chain joins TRBV6-1 and TRBJ2-3; maybe TRBD2 (6 bases). Germline V gene data show CDR1 as MNHNS and CDR2 as SASEGT. The CDR3 covers 14 residues. V was shortened by 7 bases and J by 3 bases, with 14 bases between the two germline ends. This chain's CDR3 is CASMKGGVTDTQYF. CDR3 nucleotide sequence: TGTGCCAGCATGAAGGGCGGGGTTACAGATACGCAGTATTTT.

This clonotype occurred once. This rearrangement joins TRBV7-9 to TRBJ2-3; D is possibly TRBD2 (5 bases). CDR1 SEHNR and CDR2 FQNEAQ come from the germline V gene (reference sequence). V shed 4 bases and J shed 0 bases, with 8 bases lying between them. The CDR3 length is 14 residues. CDR3 DNA: TGTGCCAGCAGCTCCGGGATTAGCACAGATACGCAGTATTTT. Translation gives CASSSGISTDTQYF.

There are a few counts of this clonotype. This sequence joins TRBV6-1 and TRBJ1-4; D is perhaps TRBD1 (5 bases). The germline CDR1 and CDR2 sequences are MNHNS and SASEGT. The CDR3 totals 16 residues. V lost 2 bases and J lost 8, with 18 bases in between. The CDR3 DNA reads TGTGCCAGCAGTGAAATGAGGGGTGCAGGGAGCGAAAAACTGTTTTTT. Translation: CASSEMRGAGSEKLFF.

In this sample, this clonotype turned up many times. The gene calls are TRBV11-2 and TRBJ1-2; D is unclear. The germline CDR1 and CDR2 sequences are SGHAT and FQNNGV. CDR3 size: 12 residues. V was cut by 5 bases and J by 14 bases, with 18 bases left in between. The DNA for the CDR3 is TGTGCCAGCAGCACCCCGCAGATGGCCGAGACCTTC. Its translation is CASSTPQMAETF.

This clonotype was seen more than once but under ten times. This sequence joins TRBV7-2 and TRBJ2-5; the D is unclear. The V end was cut by 1 base, the J end by 5 bases, with 11 bases between. Germline V gene sequence: CDR1 SGHTA, CDR2 FQGNSA. CDR3 length: 14 amino acids. The CDR3 loop reads CASSLEVRAETQYF. The CDR3 nucleotides are TGTGCCAGCAGCTTAGAGGTTAGGGCTGAGACCCAGTACTTC.

This clonotype was picked up many times. The chain employs TRBV10-3 and TRBJ2-5; the match to TRBD2 covers 7 bases. Germline V gene sequence: CDR1 ENHRY, CDR2 SYGVKD. The CDR3 is 15 residues long. V trimming: 0 bases; J trimming: 5 bases; junction bases outside the gene matches: 6. Here the CDR3 DNA reads TGTGCCATCAGTGAGTCGGGCGGGGGAATGGAGACCCAGTACTTC. This translates into CAISESGGGMETQYF.

The V and J genes are TRBV20-1 and TRBJ2-7; D unresolved. The V end was cut by 0 bases, the J end by 1 base, with 13 bases between. The germline CDR1 and CDR2 sequences are DFQATT and SNEGSKA (reference sequence). The length of the CDR3 is 15 residues. CDR3 coding DNA: TGCAGTGCTAGAGATCTGAGCGAAGGGTCCTACGAGCAGTACTTC. Its translation is CSARDLSEGSYEQYF.

This clonotype was seen repeatedly, ten times or more. The chain combines TRBV28 with TRBJ1-2; 7 bases agree with TRBD1. The CDR3 is 17 residues long. In germline, CDR1 is MDHEN, CDR2 SYDVKM. The V segment lost 5 bases and the J segment 3 bases; nucleotides outside the gene matches: 15. This CDR3 reads CASSPMSAGGLDYGYTF. CDR3 nucleotides: TGTGCCAGCAGTCCTATGTCGGCAGGGGGGCTCGACTATGGCTACACCTTC.

This clonotype was seen ten or more times. The V and J genes are TRBV5-1 and TRBJ2-3; 10 bases map to TRBD2. CDR1 is SGHRS and CDR2 is YFSETQ in the germline V gene. This CDR3 has 15 amino acids. Germline trimming cut 4 bases from V and 5 bases from J; bases unmatched to any gene: 7. The CDR3, as DNA: TGCGCCAGCAGCCCGTCACGGACTAGCGGAGATACGCAGTATTTT. It codes for CASSPSRTSGDTQYF.

Many counts were recorded for this clonotype. The rearrangement uses TRBV3-1 and TRBJ1-2; TRBD1 matches 7 bases. The CDR3 is 16 residues long. CDR1 LGHDT and CDR2 YNNKEL come from the germline V gene (reference sequence). V trimming: 1 base; J trimming: 5 bases; junction bases outside the gene matches: 10. This chain's CDR3 is CASSQVSQGQNYGYTF. The CDR3 nucleotides are TGTGCCAGCAGCCAAGTCTCCCAGGGACAGAATTATGGCTACACCTTC.

This clonotype was seen many times. The chain couples TRBV6-1 to TRBJ2-7; D not certain. This CDR3 region has 14 residues. The V end was cut by 6 bases, the J end by 4 bases, with 16 bases between. Germline V gene data show CDR1 as MNHNS and CDR2 as SASEGT. The CDR3 here is CASRPPQVGYEQYF. In DNA form, the CDR3 reads TGTGCCAGCAGGCCGCCCCAGGTGGGGTACGAGCAGTACTTC.

This clonotype was found many times. V gene TRBV11-2 combines with J gene TRBJ2-7; unclear D gene. The V gene lost 1 base and the J gene lost 9 bases, with 16 bases spanning the gap. This CDR3 region has 14 residues. CDR1 is SGHAT and CDR2 is FQNNGV in the germline V gene. CDR3: CASSLGHDSRGQYF. CDR3 nucleotide sequence: TGTGCCAGCAGCTTAGGACACGATTCCCGAGGGCAGTACTTC.

This clonotype came up a few times. The V gene is TRBV6-1, the J gene TRBJ1-5, with 8 bases fitting TRBD1. Germline values: CDR1 MNHNS, CDR2 SASEGT. V was pared by 6 bases and J by 1 base, with 8 bases of the junction left unmatched. This CDR3 has 16 amino acids. The CDR3 region is CASSKLQGGSNQPQHF. The CDR3 DNA reads as TGTGCCAGCAGCAAACTACAGGGGGGCAGCAATCAGCCCCAGCATTTT.

A remark on this clonotype: The conserved closing phenylalanine or tryptophan is absent in this CDR3, likely reflecting a read error. V and J are TRBV5-1 and TRBJ2-3, with unresolved D. Germline CDR1 reads SGHRS; CDR2 reads YFSETQ. The V and J ends lost 2 bases and 6 bases respectively, with 4 bases between them. The CDR3 has 11 residues. The CDR3 DNA reads as TGCGCCAGCAGCTTCAGGGATACGCAGTATTCT. Its translation: CASSFRDTQYS.

On this clonotype: This may stem from a read error, because a much larger clone lies one nucleotide away. The V and J genes are TRBV18 and TRBJ1-1; TRBD1 is a possible D gene (5 bases). CDR1 and CDR2 (germline): KGHSH, LQKENI. This CDR3 has 14 amino acids. In nucleotides, the CDR3 is TGTGCCAGCTCACGGGGGGACTCGAACACTAAAGCTTTCTTT. This translates into CASSRGDSNTKAFF.

This clonotype was detected only a few times. The chain recombines TRBV18 with TRBJ1-1, with D possibly TRBD1 on 6 matching bases. In germline, CDR1 is KGHSH, CDR2 LQKENI. Trimming stripped 6 bases from V and 3 bases from J, with 11 bases between. The CDR3 extends over 13 amino acids. CDR3 sequence: CASSRTADTEAFF. CDR3 DNA sequence: TGTGCCAGCTCGCGGACAGCCGACACTGAAGCTTTCTTT.